Below are 7 T cell receptor beta chains sequenced from a single sample in a study of tumor and adjacent non-tumor tissue in lung cancer. The template was RNA from unsorted bulk tissue. A modified ARM-PCR protocol with three rounds of nested PCR amplified TCRbeta. In TCRdb, the multiplex PCR reads were re-called with MiXCR into one record per CDR3 protein. The repertoire holds approximately 76,000 distinct CDR3 sequences, with around 70% as singletons. The sequenced sample was lung tumor tissue. The origin of the receptors is a woman in her 70s with non-small cell lung cancer.

The rearrangement joins TRBV30 to TRBJ2-7; tentative D call: TRBD2 (6 bases). Germline-derived CDR1 and CDR2 are GTSNPN and SVGIG (reference sequence). The germline V and J ends were trimmed by 5 bases and 3 bases, with 8 bases remaining between them. The CDR3 covers 11 residues. The CDR3 loop is CAWGTVYEQYF. Written as DNA, the CDR3 is TGTGCCTGGGGGACTGTCTACGAGCAGTACTTC.

As to this clonotype: The CDR3 carries no conserved terminal phenylalanine or tryptophan, so it likely arises from a read error. V and J are TRBV29-1 and TRBJ2-1, with TRBD2 matching 9 bases. The length of the CDR3 is 17 residues. In germline, CDR1 is SQVTM, CDR2 ANQGSEA. CDR3 nucleotide sequence: TGCTGCGTCCATAGCCTGGGGGGTAGCGGGGGATACAATGAGCAGTTCTCC. Translating gives CCVHSLGGSGGYNEQFS.

In this sample, this clonotype turned up a few times. The conserved closing phenylalanine or tryptophan is absent in this CDR3, likely reflecting a read error. The CDR3 here is CAWIPIYREGGYTL. DNA of the CDR3: TGTGCCTGGATCCCTATTTATCGAGAAGGAGGCTACACCTTA. V usage is TRBV30 and J usage is TRBJ1-2; D is undetermined. V gave up 4 bases and J gave up 8 bases, with 20 bases separating them. Germline V gene sequence: CDR1 GTSNPN, CDR2 SVGIG (reference sequence). This CDR3 is built from 14 residues.

V is TRBV29-1 and J is TRBJ2-1; no reliable D call. V gave up 3 bases and J gave up 7 bases, with 10 bases separating them. Germline loops: CDR1 SQVTM, CDR2 ANQGSEA. This CDR3 has 12 residues. The CDR3 sequence: CSVDGVFNEQFF. The CDR3, as DNA: TGCAGCGTTGATGGGGTATTTAATGAGCAGTTCTTC.

Details on this clonotype: The conserved final phenylalanine or tryptophan is absent from the CDR3, which likely points to a read error. The J gene is TRBJ1-1, the V gene TRBV4-1; possible D gene TRBD1, 6 bases. Germline V gene data show CDR1 as MGHRA and CDR2 as YSYEKL. V was pared by 3 bases and J by 8 bases, with 16 bases between. The CDR3 covers 14 residues. CDR3 nucleotide sequence: TGCGCCAGCAGCCATCCGACAGGATCTACCGAAGCTTTCCTT. It specifies CASSHPTGSTEAFL.

The J gene is TRBJ2-1, the V gene TRBV24-1; a possible D gene is TRBD2 (6 bases). Germline values: CDR1 KGHDR, CDR2 SFDVKD. Trimming pared 1 base from V and 10 bases from J, leaving 19 bases between. The CDR3 runs 16 residues. The CDR3: CATSDFTSGLGDEQFF. CDR3 DNA: TGTGCCACCAGTGATTTTACTTCGGGACTGGGAGACGAGCAGTTCTTC.

For this clonotype: The junction does not match germline at one end; this may be a read error. The V and J genes are TRBV12-3 or TRBV12-4 and TRBJ1-1; tentatively, D is TRBD1 (6 bases). This CDR3 region has 14 residues. The CDR3 here is CASTLTGVGTEAFF. The CDR3 nucleotides are TGTGCCAGCACCTTGACAGGCGTGGGCACTGAAGCCTTCTTT.